Reported below is one TCR beta chain. Its antigen is undetermined. 13 Jbeta primers and 60 Vbeta primers were used for the PCR. Profiling relied on immunoSEQ multiplex PCR, and the TCRdb table lists in-frame clones only, not all of them. The sample lists around 210,000 clones; around 80% were seen once. The data were taken from a study of cytomegalovirus exposure and HLA in healthy donors. Study conclusions and caveats: Overall, roughly 170 TCR beta chains were annotated as cytomegalovirus-associated. In a later analysis, CMV-associated beta chains were mostly HLA-associated, it appeared. In a later analysis, common viral pathogens appeared linked to several of the most significant clusters.

There are 14 residues in the CDR3. Germline V gene sequence: CDR1 SGHRS, CDR2 YFSETQ. V gave up 2 bases and J gave up 5 bases; unmatched junction bases: 4. Sequencing used PBMCs. The sequence was collected from a boy aged 10-17 years in good health and CMV-seronegative. The V gene is TRBV5-1, the J gene TRBJ1-2, with 9 bases that match TRBD1. CDR3 sequence (DNA): TGCGCCAGCAGCTTTAGGACAGGGGATTATGGCTACACCTTC. Protein product: CASSFRTGDYGYTF.